The entry below describes one T cell receptor beta chain. Its antigen is not identified. The germline V gene encodes CDR1 LGHDT and CDR2 YNNKEL (reference sequence). V trimming: 4 bases; J trimming: 1 base; junction bases outside the gene matches: 8. The CDR3 sequence is 16 residues long. What was amplified from RNA transcripts were TCR beta CDR3 regions. With the HTBI primer set, the TCR CDR3 went through a first round of RT-PCR. In TCRdb, the multiplex PCR reads were re-called with MiXCR into one record per CDR3 protein. The sample includes around 690,000 distinct CDR3 sequences, around 20% of them seen just once. The data are from a study of T cells in Graves' hyperthyroidism and ophthalmopathy. Cells are PBMCs isolated from over 7.5 ml of fresh blood. Study-level points and caveats: Before onset, by a median of approximately 6.2 months, the model predicted ophthalmopathy.

The sample comprised blood. The chain employs TRBV3-1 and TRBJ2-5; 8 bases fit TRBD2. This sequence was found in a man between 25 and 39 years old with Graves' ophthalmopathy. The CDR3 reads CASSPPATSGQETQYF. For the CDR3, the DNA is TGTGCCAGCAGCCCCCCCGCCACTAGCGGCCAAGAGACCCAGTACTTC.